A selection of T cell receptor beta chains follows, all from one sample in a study of blood T cell repertoires in COVID-19. This table comes from immunoSEQ multiplex PCR, and its TCRdb copy is limited to in-frame clones, with some not included. Of 490,000 or so clones in the sample, around nine tenths were seen once. Sequencing was carried out using PBMCs or T cells enriched from blood (not recorded which). These receptors all come from a woman in her thirties or forties who had recovered from COVID-19. Both conserved end residues are part of each CDR3. A D gene is named only where the DNA matches it firmly. Not every row has a clone size; where given, it reads once, few, many or a size class.

>.|TRBJ1-4|TRBV6-5|.
CASSQRILNEKLFF
TGTGCCAGCAGTCAACGTATACTGAATGAAAAACTGTTTTTT
>.|TRBJ2-2|TRBV6-5|.
CASSYVRVGELFF
TGTGCCAGCAGTTACGTCCGGGTCGGGGAGCTGTTTTTT
>.|TRBJ2-7|TRBV3-1/TRBV3-2|.
CASSRDIFYEQYF
TGTGCCAGCAGCCGGGACATCTTCTACGAGCAGTACTTC
>.|TRBJ2-5|TRBV7-8|TRBD2
CASSSGLAGGETQYF
TGTGCCAGCAGCTCCGGACTAGCGGGAGGTGAGACCCAGTACTTC
>.|TRBJ2-7|TRBV2|.
CASRGSGSTMAYEQYF
TGTGCCAGCAGGGGATCGGGATCCACTATGGCGTACGAGCAGTACTTC
>.|TRBJ1-1|TRBV5-1|.
CASSSQGNTEAFF
TGCGCCAGCAGCTCTCAGGGAAACACTGAAGCTTTCTTT
>few|TRBJ1-1|TRBV6-5|.
CASRGGTNTEAFF
TGTGCCAGCAGAGGAGGAACGAACACTGAAGCTTTCTTT
>.|TRBJ1-1|TRBV5-1|TRBD1
CASSGLGGAGTEAFF
TGCGCCAGCAGCGGGTTAGGGGGCGCCGGCACTGAAGCTTTCTTT
>.|TRBJ1-1|TRBV11-3|.
CASSHLSGGNTEAFF
TGTGCCAGCAGCCACCTAAGTGGTGGTAACACTGAAGCTTTCTTT
>.|TRBJ1-1|TRBV6-6|TRBD1
CASSYRTGRGTEAFF
TGTGCCAGCAGTTACCGGACAGGGCGTGGGACTGAAGCTTTCTTT
>.|TRBJ2-3|TRBV6-1|.
CASSEDIRSTDTQYF
TGTGCCAGCAGTGAAGACATCCGAAGCACAGATACGCAGTATTTT
>.|TRBJ1-5|TRBV2|.
CASRPGLSNQPQHF
TGTGCCAGCAGACCCGGACTTAGCAATCAGCCCCAGCATTTT
>few|TRBJ2-5|TRBV5-1|TRBD1
CASSSWTGVLETQYF
TGCGCCAGCAGCTCCTGGACAGGGGTCTTAGAGACCCAGTACTTC
>.|TRBJ1-5|TRBV24-1|.
CATSDRVGQPQHF
TGTGCCACCAGTGACAGGGTAGGACAGCCCCAGCATTTT
>.|TRBJ2-2|TRBV11-3|TRBD2
CASSLDLGLAGVRSYTGELFF
TGTGCCAGCAGCTTAGACCTGGGACTAGCGGGAGTGCGGTCGTACACCGGGGAGCTGTTTTTT
>.|TRBJ1-5|TRBV9|TRBD1
CASSVGQGTIQPQHF
TGTGCCAGCAGCGTCGGACAGGGGACTATCCAGCCCCAGCATTTT
>.|TRBJ1-2|TRBV30|.
CAWSRSAGSINGYTF
TGTGCCTGGAGCCGTTCGGCAGGCTCCATCAATGGCTACACCTTC
>.|TRBJ1-2|TRBV24-1|.
CATSDYTYGYTF
TGTGCCACCAGTGATTACACCTATGGCTACACCTTC
>once|TRBJ1-3|TRBV9|.
CASSALESQGSGNTIYF
TGTGCCAGCAGCGCACTTGAATCACAGGGCTCTGGAAACACCATATATTTT
>.|TRBJ2-3|TRBV5-1|.
CASSSGSTGLGVADTQYF
TGCGCCAGCAGCTCAGGATCGACAGGTTTGGGTGTGGCAGATACGCAGTATTTT
>once|TRBJ1-1|TRBV5-6|TRBD1
CARELQGEGRHTEAFF
TGTGCCAGGGAATTACAGGGGGAAGGAAGACACACTGAAGCTTTCTTT
>.|TRBJ1-2|TRBV4-3|.
CASSQEIGGANGYTF
TGCGCCAGCAGCCAAGAAATCGGCGGTGCAAATGGCTACACCTTC
>.|TRBJ1-1|TRBV5-6|.
CASSRDGTNTEAFF
TGTGCCAGCAGCAGAGACGGGACAAACACTGAAGCTTTCTTT
>.|TRBJ2-1|TRBV28|TRBD1
CASIFTGGGQGFNEQFF
TGTGCCAGCATCTTCACTGGAGGGGGACAGGGGTTCAATGAGCAGTTCTTC
>.|TRBJ2-3|TRBV7-2|TRBD2
CASSVAGGPTDTQYF
TGTGCCAGCAGCGTAGCGGGAGGGCCGACAGATACGCAGTATTTT
>.|TRBJ2-1|TRBV2|.
CASSRRLTSSYNEQFF
TGTGCCAGCAGTCGCCGACTAACCAGCTCCTACAATGAGCAGTTCTTC
>few|TRBJ2-7|TRBV19|.
CASSTPAGLGSYEQYF
TGTGCCAGTAGTACTCCAGCAGGGTTGGGGTCCTACGAGCAGTACTTC
>.|TRBJ1-6|TRBV27|.
CASSLSSYNSPLHF
TGTGCCAGCAGTTTGAGCTCCTATAATTCACCCCTCCACTTT
>.|TRBJ2-7|TRBV4-1|TRBD2
CASSHLSGRAGYEQYF
TGCGCCAGCAGCCACCTTAGCGGGAGGGCCGGGTACGAGCAGTACTTC
>.|TRBJ2-7|TRBV11-2|TRBD1
CASSLSPLYVTGVYEQYF
TGTGCCAGCAGCTTATCGCCTCTTTATGTAACAGGGGTCTACGAGCAGTACTTC
>once|TRBJ1-2|TRBV7-2|.
CASSPRQEPYGYTF
TGTGCCAGCAGCCCACGACAGGAACCCTATGGCTACACCTTC
>.|TRBJ2-3|TRBV9|TRBD2
CASSETSGGSTDTQYF
TGTGCCAGCAGCGAGACTAGCGGGGGGTCCACAGATACGCAGTATTTT
>.|TRBJ1-1|TRBV2|TRBD1
CASRGDRTNTEAFF
TGTGCCAGCAGGGGGGACAGGACGAACACTGAAGCTTTCTTT
>once|TRBJ1-2|TRBV7-2|TRBD1
CASSLGTGQGTNYGYTF
TGTGCCAGCAGCTTAGGGACTGGACAGGGGACTAACTATGGCTACACCTTC
>once|TRBJ2-2|TRBV5-4|.
CASSLGTENTGELFF
TGTGCCAGCAGCTTGGGGACAGAGAACACCGGGGAGCTGTTTTTT
>.|TRBJ1-5|TRBV27|TRBD1
CASTLWTGGDQPQHF
TGTGCCAGCACATTGTGGACAGGGGGGGATCAGCCCCAGCATTTT
>.|TRBJ2-2|TRBV6-4|.
CASSARGTGELFF
TGTGCCAGCAGTGCCAGGGGTACCGGGGAGCTGTTTTTT
>once|TRBJ2-1|TRBV4-2|.
CASSQPTGTKSKFF
TGTGCCAGCAGCCAACCAACCGGGACAAAAAGTAAGTTCTTC
>.|TRBJ1-2|TRBV6-5|TRBD1
CASSKGTANYGYTF
TGTGCCAGCAGTAAGGGGACAGCAAACTATGGCTACACCTTC
>.|TRBJ1-4|TRBV15|.
CATSRGGKEKLFF
TGTGCCACCAGCAGAGGAGGGAAGGAAAAACTGTTTTTT
>.|TRBJ2-1|TRBV7-2|TRBD1
CASSPRWTGNTDEQFF
TGTGCCAGCAGCCCCAGGTGGACAGGGAATACGGATGAGCAGTTCTTC
>.|TRBJ2-7|TRBV3-1/TRBV3-2|.
CASSPGVEQYF
TGTGCCAGCAGCCCCGGGGTCGAGCAGTACTTC
>once|TRBJ2-3|TRBV10-1|TRBD2
CASSDSGRADTQYF
TGCGCCAGCAGTGATAGCGGGAGGGCAGATACGCAGTATTTT
>.|TRBJ1-1|TRBV30|.
CAWSAGNTEAFF
TGTGCCTGGAGTGCCGGTAATACTGAAGCTTTCTTT
>.|TRBJ2-3|TRBV13|TRBD2
CASSLAIAGGPTDTQYF
TGTGCCAGCAGCTTAGCGATAGCGGGAGGGCCAACCGATACGCAGTATTTT
>.|TRBJ2-2|TRBV12-5|TRBD2
CASGLNRAGWGGELFF
TGTGCTAGTGGTCTCAATCGAGCGGGGTGGGGCGGGGAGCTGTTTTTT
>.|TRBJ2-3|TRBV30|.
CAWSWGRDTQYF
TGTGCCTGGAGTTGGGGCCGAGATACGCAGTATTTT
>.|TRBJ2-3|TRBV2|.
CASSESLAASTDTQYF
TGTGCCAGCAGTGAATCCCTAGCTGCTAGCACAGATACGCAGTATTTT
>.|TRBJ2-7|TRBV3-1/TRBV3-2|TRBD2
CASSFEAGAYEQYF
TGTGCCAGCAGCTTTGAAGCGGGAGCCTACGAGCAGTACTTC
>.|TRBJ1-1|TRBV5-1|.
CASSNPLGSTEAFF
TGCGCCAGCAGCAATCCTCTGGGGAGCACTGAAGCTTTCTTT
>.|TRBJ2-2|TRBV4-1|.
CASSQDPTTPSNTGELFF
TGCGCCAGCAGCCAAGATCCCACGACACCTTCGAACACCGGGGAGCTGTTTTTT
>.|TRBJ1-2|TRBV5-6|.
CASSHQVTQVKIYGYTF
TGTGCCAGCAGCCATCAGGTGACACAGGTGAAGATTTATGGCTACACCTTC
>.|TRBJ1-2|TRBV4-3|TRBD1
CASSHADREGYGYTF
TGCGCCAGCAGCCACGCGGACAGGGAAGGCTATGGCTACACCTTC
>.|TRBJ1-2|TRBV24-1|.
CATSETVDYGYTF
TGTGCCACCAGTGAAACAGTAGACTATGGCTACACCTTC
>.|TRBJ1-2|TRBV7-9|TRBD1
CASSPRQGYYGYTF
TGTGCCAGCAGCCCTCGACAGGGATACTATGGCTACACCTTC
>.|TRBJ2-5|TRBV24-1|TRBD1
CATSDARQGAQETQYF
TGTGCCACCAGTGATGCTCGACAGGGGGCACAAGAGACCCAGTACTTC
>.|TRBJ2-7|TRBV18|TRBD1
CASSPTRDSSYEQYF
TGTGCCAGCTCTCCAACCCGGGACAGCTCCTACGAGCAGTACTTC
>.|TRBJ2-1|TRBV5-1|TRBD2
CASSLGPGTSSYNEQFF
TGCGCCAGCAGCTTGGGCCCCGGGACTAGCAGCTACAATGAGCAGTTCTTC
>.|TRBJ1-3|TRBV5-4|.
CASSRGGNTIYF
TGTGCCAGCAGCCGCGGGGGAAACACCATATATTTT